Sequencing of this TCR beta chain was carried out in a study of radiotherapy plus CTLA-4 blockade in lung cancer (dated by TCRdb to the late 2010s). For the study in its entirety: Among enrolled patients, 18% had an objective response and roughly 33% reached disease control.

As encoded in the germline V gene, CDR1 is SGHRS while CDR2 is YFSETQ. The CDR3 covers 15 residues, taking in both the cysteine and the phenylalanine. Kept here is only the CDR3 DNA, which spans 45 bases and is read in frame from base 1. General conclusions and limits of the study: TCR clones derived from tumors expanded in peripheral blood after treatment with radiotherapy and ipilimumab. Early dynamic changes in blood T cell clones, together with increased serum interferon-beta after radiation, were reported as the strongest predictors of response.

Turning to this clone: Its cognate antigen has yet to be identified. Per-nucleotide qualities are absent, and no much larger clonotype sits a single base away.

The study tested focal radiation therapy combined with CTLA-4 blockade (ipilimumab) in patients with chemo-refractory metastatic non-small-cell lung cancer. Library preparation used the immunoSEQ multiplex PCR assay. The clones in this table, taken by TCRdb from immuneACCESS, are in-frame only. Not every clone is retained; where verified, under half of the shortfall comes from an unresolved V gene, and the cause of the rest is unknown. The sample includes tens of thousands of clones, with around nine tenths observed a single time. The ten largest clonotypes hold 6% to 8.5% of the sample. The chain employs TRBV5-1 and TRBJ2-5; TRBD2 is possibly the D segment (5 matching bases). Matching the DNA end better, TRBJ2-7 makes the J call doubtful. This sequence originates from a human donor with non-small cell lung cancer whose response to radiotherapy plus ipilimumab could not be evaluated. The sequencing used peripheral blood, collected from a patient treated with radiotherapy plus ipilimumab. CDR3 reads: CASSTSTAASYEQYF. The bases are TGCGCCAGCAGCACTAGTACCGCGGCCTCCTACGAGCAGTACTTC.